This TCR beta chain was captured in a study of cytomegalovirus exposure and HLA in healthy donors. Whole-study findings and limits: Segments of the TCR beta V type were, in most cases, productive about 87% or about 30% of the time in an earlier analysis.

V was shortened by 3 bases and J by 0 bases, with 16 bases between the two germline ends. This CDR3 is 16 amino acids long. With regard to this clone: The antigen is unknown.

PCR involved 60 Vbeta and 13 Jbeta primers. The method was immunoSEQ multiplex PCR; TCRdb's version includes in-frame clones alone and lacks a portion of them. The sample has about 200,000 clones. The sample comprised PBMCs. This TCR was recovered from a boy younger than 18 in good health and CMV-seronegative. This chain connects TRBV5-3 to TRBJ2-7; D not resolved. TRBV5-3 is flagged as an ORF with uncertain function. Here the CDR3 reads CARSSLPGPSSYEQYF. CDR3 nucleotides: TGTGCCAGAAGCTCCCTTCCGGGTCCCAGCTCCTACGAGCAGTACTTC.